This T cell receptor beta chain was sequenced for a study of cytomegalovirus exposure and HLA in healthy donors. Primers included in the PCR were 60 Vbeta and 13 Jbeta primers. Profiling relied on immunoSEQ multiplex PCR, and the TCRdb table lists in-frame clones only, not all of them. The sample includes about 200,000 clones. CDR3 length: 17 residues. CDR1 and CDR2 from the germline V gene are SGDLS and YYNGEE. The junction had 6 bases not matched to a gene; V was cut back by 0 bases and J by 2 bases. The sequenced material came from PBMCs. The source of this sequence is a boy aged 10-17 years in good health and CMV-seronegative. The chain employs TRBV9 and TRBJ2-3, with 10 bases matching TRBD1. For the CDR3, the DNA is TGTGCCAGCAGCGTAGGTGTGGGGACAGGGGCCACAGATACGCAGTATTTT. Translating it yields CASSVGVGTGATDTQYF.